The rows below give T cell receptor beta chains drawn from one sample of a study of cytomegalovirus exposure and HLA in healthy donors. TCRdb keeps only in-frame clones here, not all; method: immunoSEQ multiplex PCR. The sample holds roughly 170,000 clones, about three quarters seen once. Sequencing was done on a sample of PBMCs. Receptor source: a female donor in good health and CMV-seronegative. Both conserved end residues are part of each CDR3. Fields, in order: clone size, V gene, D gene, J gene, CDR3 DNA, CDR3 protein. The D gene is left open where the match is weak. Expanded clones get a size class; other rows say once, few or many, or leave the size out.

clone_size: NA
v_call: TRBV5-6
d_call: NA
j_call: TRBJ1-1
cdr3_nt: TGTGCCAGCTCCTATATGGGACAGAACACTGAAGCTTTCTTT
cdr3_aa: CASSYMGQNTEAFF

clone_size: NA
v_call: TRBV27
d_call: NA
j_call: TRBJ2-3
cdr3_nt: TGTGCCTCTCGACAGTATGGCACAGATACGCAGTATTTT
cdr3_aa: CASRQYGTDTQYF

clone_size: NA
v_call: TRBV18
d_call: NA
j_call: TRBJ1-4
cdr3_nt: TGTGCCAGCTCAAGAGGACAAGGGCTGAATGAAAAACTGTTTTTT
cdr3_aa: CASSRGQGLNEKLFF

clone_size: NA
v_call: TRBV19
d_call: TRBD1
j_call: TRBJ1-1
cdr3_nt: TGTGCCAGTAGTACTACCGGGACAGGGAACACTGAAGCTTTCTTT
cdr3_aa: CASSTTGTGNTEAFF

clone_size: NA
v_call: TRBV29-1
d_call: NA
j_call: TRBJ1-2
cdr3_nt: TGCAGCGTTGACTCGGGGGGTTATGGCTACACCTTC
cdr3_aa: CSVDSGGYGYTF

clone_size: NA
v_call: TRBV27
d_call: TRBD2
j_call: TRBJ2-3
cdr3_nt: TGTGCCAGCAGTTATTTGGGACTAGCGGGAGGCACAGATACGCAGTATTTT
cdr3_aa: CASSYLGLAGGTDTQYF

clone_size: few
v_call: TRBV11-3
d_call: TRBD2
j_call: TRBJ2-1
cdr3_nt: TGTGCCAGCAGCTTTGAATCGGGAGGGGGCTACAATGAGCAGTTCTTC
cdr3_aa: CASSFESGGGYNEQFF

clone_size: NA
v_call: TRBV7-2
d_call: NA
j_call: TRBJ1-4
cdr3_nt: TGTGCCAGCAGCTCCCACGGCGGGAGAACTAATGAAAAACTGTTTTTT
cdr3_aa: CASSSHGGRTNEKLFF

clone_size: NA
v_call: TRBV5-1
d_call: NA
j_call: TRBJ2-1
cdr3_nt: TGCGCCAGTGGACAGCCTGGCAATGAGCAGTTCTTC
cdr3_aa: CASGQPGNEQFF

clone_size: few
v_call: TRBV5-5
d_call: NA
j_call: TRBJ2-7
cdr3_nt: TGTGCCAGCAGCACCCCTTCAGGGGCCGAGCAGTACTTC
cdr3_aa: CASSTPSGAEQYF

clone_size: NA
v_call: TRBV30
d_call: NA
j_call: TRBJ2-7
cdr3_nt: TGTGCCTGGAGTAGAGGCTACGAGCAGTACTTC
cdr3_aa: CAWSRGYEQYF

clone_size: NA
v_call: TRBV6-5
d_call: TRBD1
j_call: TRBJ2-7
cdr3_nt: TGTGCCAGCAGTTACTCGGGACAGGGCCTGAGCGAGCAGTACTTC
cdr3_aa: CASSYSGQGLSEQYF

clone_size: NA
v_call: TRBV5-5
d_call: NA
j_call: TRBJ1-2
cdr3_nt: TGTGCCAGCAGCGTCGGACGGACAGCTAACTATGGCTACACCTTC
cdr3_aa: CASSVGRTANYGYTF

clone_size: NA
v_call: TRBV4-3
d_call: NA
j_call: TRBJ2-7
cdr3_nt: TGCGCCAGCAGCCAAGGAGTGGCGGAGCATACCTACGAGCAGTACTTC
cdr3_aa: CASSQGVAEHTYEQYF

clone_size: NA
v_call: TRBV28
d_call: TRBD1
j_call: TRBJ2-2
cdr3_nt: TGTGCCAGCAGTACGGACAGGAGCGGCACCGGGGAGCTGTTTTTT
cdr3_aa: CASSTDRSGTGELFF

clone_size: NA
v_call: TRBV6-1
d_call: TRBD2
j_call: TRBJ2-5
cdr3_nt: TGTGCCAGCCTCCGGGACTACGGAGAGACCCAGTACTTC
cdr3_aa: CASLRDYGETQYF

clone_size: NA
v_call: TRBV6-5
d_call: NA
j_call: TRBJ1-5
cdr3_nt: TGTGCCGTCACAGTGGGGCCGGGTCAGCCCCAGCATTTT
cdr3_aa: CAVTVGPGQPQHF

clone_size: NA
v_call: TRBV7-2
d_call: NA
j_call: TRBJ2-7
cdr3_nt: TGTGCCAGCAGCTTAGCGGGGCCCTCCTACGAGCAGTACTTC
cdr3_aa: CASSLAGPSYEQYF

clone_size: once
v_call: TRBV6-1
d_call: TRBD1
j_call: TRBJ2-1
cdr3_nt: TGTGCCAGCAGTGCCCGGGGACAGGGGGTTGACAATGAGCAGTTCTTC
cdr3_aa: CASSARGQGVDNEQFF

clone_size: NA
v_call: TRBV6-5
d_call: TRBD1
j_call: TRBJ1-1
cdr3_nt: TGTGCCAGCAGTAAAGATCCGACAGGGGGCTCTGAAGCTTTCTTT
cdr3_aa: CASSKDPTGGSEAFF

clone_size: NA
v_call: TRBV6-5
d_call: NA
j_call: TRBJ2-5
cdr3_nt: TGTGCCAGCAGTTACTCGGAGGGTTGGGAGCAGTACTTC
cdr3_aa: CASSYSEGWEQYF

clone_size: NA
v_call: TRBV15
d_call: TRBD2
j_call: TRBJ2-2
cdr3_nt: TGTGCCACCAGCAGAGGGTCCTACGTGGGAGGGTCGGAGCTGTTTTTT
cdr3_aa: CATSRGSYVGGSELFF

clone_size: once
v_call: TRBV7-2
d_call: NA
j_call: TRBJ2-3
cdr3_nt: TGTGCCAGCAGCCCCCGCGGGGCAGATACGCAGTATTTT
cdr3_aa: CASSPRGADTQYF

clone_size: NA
v_call: TRBV4-3
d_call: NA
j_call: TRBJ2-1
cdr3_nt: TGCGCCAGCAGCCTTACCCGAGGGACTTACAATGAGCAGTTCTTC
cdr3_aa: CASSLTRGTYNEQFF

clone_size: NA
v_call: TRBV29-1
d_call: TRBD1
j_call: TRBJ2-7
cdr3_nt: TGCAGCGCTAAAGACAGGGACTACGAGCAGTACTTC
cdr3_aa: CSAKDRDYEQYF

clone_size: NA
v_call: TRBV30
d_call: TRBD2
j_call: TRBJ2-1
cdr3_nt: TGTGCCTGGAGTATAGGGACTATGATTAATGAGCAGTTCTTC
cdr3_aa: CAWSIGTMINEQFF

clone_size: NA
v_call: TRBV30
d_call: NA
j_call: TRBJ2-7
cdr3_nt: TGTGCCTGGGGAACGGAAGGTAGCGCCTACGAGCAGTACTTC
cdr3_aa: CAWGTEGSAYEQYF

clone_size: NA
v_call: TRBV7-3
d_call: NA
j_call: TRBJ2-1
cdr3_nt: TGTGCCAGCAGCAAAGAGGCTAGCATCGGAATCAATGAGCAGTTCTTC
cdr3_aa: CASSKEASIGINEQFF

clone_size: NA
v_call: TRBV27
d_call: TRBD1
j_call: TRBJ1-1
cdr3_nt: TGTGCCAGCAGTCTACAGGGGCTTGGGCGAGCTTTCTTT
cdr3_aa: CASSLQGLGRAFF

clone_size: NA
v_call: TRBV7-8
d_call: NA
j_call: TRBJ1-6
cdr3_nt: TGTGCCAGCAGCTTGCCCGGGACTTCGAATTCACCCCTCCACTTT
cdr3_aa: CASSLPGTSNSPLHF

clone_size: NA
v_call: TRBV6-5
d_call: TRBD2
j_call: TRBJ2-7
cdr3_nt: TGTGCCAGCAGTTACGGAGTAGCGGGAGCGGGCGAGCAGTACTTC
cdr3_aa: CASSYGVAGAGEQYF

clone_size: once
v_call: TRBV14
d_call: TRBD2
j_call: TRBJ2-1
cdr3_nt: TGTGCCAGCACCCTTTGGACTAGCGGGGGTGAAGATGAGCAGTTCTTC
cdr3_aa: CASTLWTSGGEDEQFF

clone_size: NA
v_call: TRBV6-1
d_call: NA
j_call: TRBJ1-1
cdr3_nt: TGTGCCAGCAGTGTCAGGATTTCGAACACTGAAGCTTTCTTT
cdr3_aa: CASSVRISNTEAFF

clone_size: NA
v_call: TRBV19
d_call: TRBD1
j_call: TRBJ1-5
cdr3_nt: TGTGCCAGTAGTACTGGGACAGGGGATCAGCCCCAGCATTTT
cdr3_aa: CASSTGTGDQPQHF

clone_size: NA
v_call: TRBV4-3
d_call: NA
j_call: TRBJ1-2
cdr3_nt: TGCGCCAGCAGCCAAGGTACGGGGAACTATGGCTACACCTTC
cdr3_aa: CASSQGTGNYGYTF

clone_size: NA
v_call: TRBV4-1
d_call: TRBD2
j_call: TRBJ2-7
cdr3_nt: TGCGCCAGCAGCCAGGGGAGAGCTAGCGGGAGTTACGAGCAGTACTTC
cdr3_aa: CASSQGRASGSYEQYF

clone_size: NA
v_call: TRBV9
d_call: NA
j_call: TRBJ1-4
cdr3_nt: TGTGCCAGCAGCGCCCCGGGACAAAGTAATGAAAAACTGTTTTTT
cdr3_aa: CASSAPGQSNEKLFF

clone_size: NA
v_call: TRBV9
d_call: TRBD2
j_call: TRBJ2-7
cdr3_nt: TGTGCCAGCAGCGTAGGCCCGACTAGCGGGGTCTACGAGCAGTACTTC
cdr3_aa: CASSVGPTSGVYEQYF

clone_size: few
v_call: TRBV7-9
d_call: NA
j_call: TRBJ2-2
cdr3_nt: TGTGCCAGCAGCTTAGGACAGGCACGCACCGGGGAGCTGTTTTTT
cdr3_aa: CASSLGQARTGELFF

clone_size: once
v_call: TRBV29-1
d_call: NA
j_call: TRBJ1-1
cdr3_nt: TGCAGCGCTTCCGACCGGGGGTTGACTGAAGCTTTCTTT
cdr3_aa: CSASDRGLTEAFF

clone_size: NA
v_call: TRBV20-1
d_call: NA
j_call: TRBJ2-7
cdr3_nt: TGCAGTGCTAGAGATCATCCCGAGCAGTACTTC
cdr3_aa: CSARDHPEQYF

clone_size: NA
v_call: TRBV4-2
d_call: TRBD2
j_call: TRBJ2-6
cdr3_nt: TGTGCCAGCGGGCGGGGGGGGGACGCCTCTGGGGCCAACGGCCTGACTTTC
cdr3_aa: CASGRGGDASGANGLTF

clone_size: NA
v_call: TRBV6-6
d_call: TRBD1
j_call: TRBJ1-2
cdr3_nt: TGTGCCAGCAGTTACCCGGACAGGGGCGACTATGGCTACACCTTC
cdr3_aa: CASSYPDRGDYGYTF

clone_size: NA
v_call: TRBV9
d_call: TRBD2
j_call: TRBJ2-1
cdr3_nt: TGTGCCAGCAGCCGTCCCGGGACTAGCGGCAATGAGCAGTTCTTC
cdr3_aa: CASSRPGTSGNEQFF

clone_size: NA
v_call: TRBV5-6
d_call: TRBD1
j_call: TRBJ2-7
cdr3_nt: TGTGCCAGCTCAACAGGGGATTACGAGCAGTACTTC
cdr3_aa: CASSTGDYEQYF

clone_size: once
v_call: TRBV11-2
d_call: NA
j_call: TRBJ2-5
cdr3_nt: TGTGCCAGCAGCTTAGCTACTCCAGAGACCCAGTACTTC
cdr3_aa: CASSLATPETQYF

clone_size: NA
v_call: TRBV5-1
d_call: TRBD1
j_call: TRBJ1-4
cdr3_nt: TGCGCCAGCAGCTTGGGACTAACGACAGGGCAGAATGAAAAACTGTTTTTT
cdr3_aa: CASSLGLTTGQNEKLFF

clone_size: NA
v_call: TRBV15
d_call: TRBD2
j_call: TRBJ2-3
cdr3_nt: TGTGCCACCAGCAGAGATTGGGGGGGCGCGGGGGGTACGCAGTATTTT
cdr3_aa: CATSRDWGGAGGTQYF

clone_size: NA
v_call: TRBV9
d_call: TRBD1
j_call: TRBJ1-1
cdr3_nt: TGTGCCAGCAGCGTCGGGACAGTTAGAACTGAAGCTTTCTTT
cdr3_aa: CASSVGTVRTEAFF